Listed below are T cell receptor beta chains from one sample, sequenced in a study of hypomethylating agent response in myelodysplastic syndrome. Sequencing was performed with immunoSEQ multiplex PCR; in TCRdb, only in-frame clones are kept and a portion is missing. This table has over 4,000 clones, approximately 81% appearing once. The material was bone marrow, obtained before or after starting hypomethylating agent treatment for myelodysplastic syndrome (not recorded which). These TCRs come from a human donor with myelodysplastic syndrome. CDR3s include the opening cysteine and the closing phenylalanine or tryptophan. D genes are given only for firm matches. The size entry is marked missing in some rows and otherwise reads once, few, many or a size class.

clone_size,v_call,j_call,d_call,cdr3_nt,cdr3_aa
-,TRBV18,TRBJ1-4,-,TGTGCCAGCTCACCAATCGGATACAGATCCTCCTTTGCAACTAATGAAAAACTGTTTTTT,CASSPIGYRSSFATNEKLFF
-,TRBV5-6,TRBJ2-4,-,TGTGCCAGCAGTGGGGGCGCCAAAAACATTCAGTACTTC,CASSGGAKNIQYF
-,TRBV30,TRBJ1-1,TRBD1,TGTGCCTGGAGTCCCGACAGGGCCACTGAAGCTTTCTTT,CAWSPDRATEAFF
few,TRBV11-3,TRBJ2-5,-,TGTGCCAGCAGCTTATCCCGTGAGGGTTTGTCGACCCAGTACTTC,CASSLSREGLSTQYF
-,TRBV6-1,TRBJ2-7,TRBD1,TGTGCCAGCAGTGTAGAGACAGGGGGCTCCTACGAGCAGTACTTC,CASSVETGGSYEQYF
-,TRBV5-1,TRBJ2-1,TRBD2,TGCGCCAGCAGCTTAAGCGGGGGGGCCTACAATGAGCAGTTCTTC,CASSLSGGAYNEQFF
-,TRBV29-1,TRBJ2-5,-,TGCAGCGTTGAAGGAGGGGGGTTGACAGGCAACCAAGAGACCCAGTACTTC,CSVEGGGLTGNQETQYF
-,TRBV4-1,TRBJ2-1,-,TGCGCCAGCAGCCAGCCGCTGACGGGCAATGAGCAGTTCTTC,CASSQPLTGNEQFF
-,TRBV5-1,TRBJ1-2,TRBD1,TGCGCCAGCAGCGGAGACAGGGGCTATGGCTACACCTTC,CASSGDRGYGYTF
-,TRBV29-1,TRBJ2-1,-,TGCAGCGCCCGGGACATACGATACAATGAGCAGTTCTTC,CSARDIRYNEQFF
-,TRBV7-9,TRBJ2-7,TRBD1,TGTGCCAGCAGCCCCTGGGACAGCCCCTACGAGCAGTACTTC,CASSPWDSPYEQYF
-,TRBV19,TRBJ2-1,TRBD2,TGTGCCAGTAGTACCGCGCGGGGGAGTTACAATGAGCAGTTCTTC,CASSTARGSYNEQFF
-,TRBV19,TRBJ2-1,TRBD1,TGTGCCAGTAGTCCGACAGGGGGGAATGAGCAGTTCTTC,CASSPTGGNEQFF
once,TRBV18,TRBJ2-2,TRBD2,TGTGCCAGCTCGTACAGCGGGGGCTATAACACCGGGGAGCTGTTTTTT,CASSYSGGYNTGELFF
-,TRBV4-3,TRBJ2-2,-,TGCGCCAGCAGCCAAGATTTCGCTAACACCGGGGAGCTGTTTTTT,CASSQDFANTGELFF
-,TRBV19,TRBJ1-2,-,TGTGCCAGTAGCCCGGACGCGACCCCTCATGGCTACACCTTC,CASSPDATPHGYTF
-,TRBV11-2,TRBJ2-5,TRBD1,TGTGCCAGCAGCTTAGAACGGACAGGGAGGGAGACCCAGTACTTC,CASSLERTGRETQYF
-,TRBV7-2,TRBJ1-6,-,TGTGCCAGCAGCCCACAGACTTTTAATTCACCCCTCCACTTT,CASSPQTFNSPLHF
-,TRBV7-9,TRBJ1-1,-,TGTGCCAGCAGCTTGGAGATGGGGGGGTTGAACACTGAAGCTTTCTTT,CASSLEMGGLNTEAFF
-,TRBV15,TRBJ2-5,-,TGTGCCACCAGCAACCCGCTCACTCTAGGCGGAGAACAAGAGACCCAGTACTTC,CATSNPLTLGGEQETQYF
few,TRBV2,TRBJ2-3,TRBD1,TGTGCCAGCAGTGGTGGGACAGGGTTGGAAGATACGCAGTATTTT,CASSGGTGLEDTQYF
once,TRBV9,TRBJ2-3,TRBD1,TGTGCCAGCAGCCCGGGACAGAACACAGATACGCAGTATTTT,CASSPGQNTDTQYF
-,TRBV30,TRBJ1-6,-,TGTGCCTGGGGAAACGCCGTAGGAGTAACACCCCTCCACTTT,CAWGNAVGVTPLHF
once,TRBV6-5,TRBJ2-2,-,TGTGCCAGCAGTTACTCGTCAGGGGTCACCGGGGAGCTGTTTTTT,CASSYSSGVTGELFF
-,TRBV11-3,TRBJ1-2,TRBD1,TGTGCCAGCAGCTTATCATGGGACAGGGGGAACTATGGCTACACCTTC,CASSLSWDRGNYGYTF
-,TRBV15,TRBJ1-5,TRBD1,TGTGCCACCAGGGGGACAGGGGGCTTTATGGATCAGCCCCAGCATTTT,CATRGTGGFMDQPQHF
-,TRBV2,TRBJ1-6,-,TGTGCCAGCAGTGCTGACAGGTATTCTTCACCCCTCCACTTT,CASSADRYSSPLHF
-,TRBV5-6,TRBJ1-2,TRBD1,TGTGCCAGCAGCCACGGACAGGGGGTAGGTGGCTACACCTTC,CASSHGQGVGGYTF
-,TRBV11-2,TRBJ2-5,TRBD1,TGTGCCAGCAGCTTAGACTTCGGGGGACAGGGGGAGACCCAGTACTTC,CASSLDFGGQGETQYF
-,TRBV18,TRBJ1-1,-,TGTGCCAGCTCACCAGCCGGGACGAAGGGTGAAGCTTTCTTT,CASSPAGTKGEAFF
-,TRBV19,TRBJ2-1,-,TGTGCCAGTATCCCCCGACAGTCCAATGAGCAGTTCTTC,CASIPRQSNEQFF
-,TRBV5-1,TRBJ2-7,-,TGCGCCAGCAGCTTGGACGACAGCTCCTACGAGCAGTACTTC,CASSLDDSSYEQYF
once,TRBV4-1,TRBJ2-1,TRBD2,TGCGCCAGCAGCCCAAAACTCGGGGGGGGCTCCTACAATGAGCAGTTCTTC,CASSPKLGGGSYNEQFF
-,TRBV11-2,TRBJ2-3,-,TGTGCCAGCAGCTTAAATGCACAGCTTGCAGATACGCAGTATTTT,CASSLNAQLADTQYF
-,TRBV4-3,TRBJ2-1,-,TGCGCCAGCAGCCAAGATGGGCAGGGACCCTACAATGAGCAGTTCTTC,CASSQDGQGPYNEQFF
-,TRBV7-9,TRBJ2-2,TRBD2,TGTGCCAGCAGCTTAGTCCCACTAGCGTACGGGGAGCTGTTTTTT,CASSLVPLAYGELFF
-,TRBV6-4,TRBJ2-3,TRBD2,TGTGCCAGCAGTGACACTAGCGGGGGGGCAGATACGCAGTATTTT,CASSDTSGGADTQYF
-,TRBV5-4,TRBJ2-2,TRBD1,TGTGCCAGCAGCCCCCGCTCAGGGGGCTGGGGCACCGGGGAGCTGTTTTTT,CASSPRSGGWGTGELFF
-,TRBV5-1,TRBJ2-1,TRBD2,TGCGCCAGCAGCGCTCTAGCGGGGGGCTACAATGAGCAGTTCTTC,CASSALAGGYNEQFF
-,TRBV10-3,TRBJ1-1,-,TGTGCCATCAGTGAGTCCTTTGGACGGAGGATGAACACTGAAGCTTTCTTT,CAISESFGRRMNTEAFF
-,TRBV5-4,TRBJ1-2,-,TGTGCCAGCAGCTTGGAACAGAGTAACTATGGCTACACCTTC,CASSLEQSNYGYTF
-,TRBV9,TRBJ2-7,-,TGTGCCAGCAGCCCTAGGGACAACTCCTACGAGCAGTACTTC,CASSPRDNSYEQYF
once,TRBV7-9,TRBJ2-2,-,TGTGCCAGCAGCTTCCACACCGGGGAGCTGTTTTTT,CASSFHTGELFF
-,TRBV5-4,TRBJ1-2,TRBD1,TGTGCCAGCAGCTTTCTAGCAGGGGGCGCGGGCTATGGCTACACCTTC,CASSFLAGGAGYGYTF
-,TRBV6-4,TRBJ2-1,TRBD2,TGTGCCAGCAGTGACTCGACTAGCGGGGGGGCTGAGCAGTTCTTC,CASSDSTSGGAEQFF
-,TRBV18,TRBJ2-1,-,TGTGCCAGCTCATCGACAGATTTAGGATCCTACAATGAGCAGTTCTTC,CASSSTDLGSYNEQFF
-,TRBV4-1,TRBJ1-1,TRBD1,TGCGCCAGCACGTTGACAGGGTTGAACACTGAAGCTTTCTTT,CASTLTGLNTEAFF
-,TRBV30,TRBJ1-1,-,TGTGCCTGGAGTAGGAGTACGAACACTGAAGCTTTCTTT,CAWSRSTNTEAFF
-,TRBV7-2,TRBJ1-1,TRBD1,TGTGCCAGCAGCTTAGTGGAGACAGGGTTTTCGGACACTGAAGCTTTCTTT,CASSLVETGFSDTEAFF
once,TRBV2,TRBJ2-5,TRBD1,TGTGCCAGCAGTGAAGGGGACAGGACGGAGACCCAGTACTTC,CASSEGDRTETQYF
-,TRBV4-2,TRBJ2-5,-,TGTGCCAGCAGCCCGACCACGGGGCCGATGCAGGAGACCCAGTACTTC,CASSPTTGPMQETQYF